The text below deals with one T cell receptor beta chain. No antigen is known for it. This sample was included in a study of regulatory T cells in long-lasting Graves disease. Whole-study results and caveats: For persistent Graves' patients, TCR diversity was lower than for newly diagnosed ones. Possibly, too few samples lowered accuracy. Segments TRBV28, TRBJ1-2 and TRBJ2-5 showed preferential usage in persistent disease.

Time point noted: newly diagnosed GD, antithyroid drugs for less than 3 months. From RNA extracted from PBMCs, the TCR library was made. J lost 0 bases, V lost 5 bases, and 10 bases had no gene match. The CDR3 totals 19 residues. Germline V gene data show CDR1 as DFQATT and CDR2 as SNEGSKA (reference sequence). According to the study, TCR beta libraries were built with iRepertoire HTBI primers and CDR3-region Arm-PCR. MiXCR was run by TCRdb on the multiplex PCR reads, yielding one entry per CDR3 protein. The repertoire holds some 600,000 distinct CDR3 sequences, with around 16% as singletons. The same sample was also used in a study of T cells in Graves' hyperthyroidism and ophthalmopathy. That work adds: Blood shared most expanded thyroid clonotypes above 0.001.

The chain links TRBV20-1 to TRBJ2-1, with TRBD2 matching over 16 bases. Sequenced material: peripheral blood mononuclear cells (PBMCs), taken at new diagnosis, from a patient treated with antithyroid drugs. The sequence was obtained from a man aged 18 to 30 with Graves disease. CDR3 bases: TGCAGTGCTCCAGCTCCGGGACTAGCGGGAGGGAGCTCCTACAATGAGCAGTTCTTC. Translated: CSAPAPGLAGGSSYNEQFF.